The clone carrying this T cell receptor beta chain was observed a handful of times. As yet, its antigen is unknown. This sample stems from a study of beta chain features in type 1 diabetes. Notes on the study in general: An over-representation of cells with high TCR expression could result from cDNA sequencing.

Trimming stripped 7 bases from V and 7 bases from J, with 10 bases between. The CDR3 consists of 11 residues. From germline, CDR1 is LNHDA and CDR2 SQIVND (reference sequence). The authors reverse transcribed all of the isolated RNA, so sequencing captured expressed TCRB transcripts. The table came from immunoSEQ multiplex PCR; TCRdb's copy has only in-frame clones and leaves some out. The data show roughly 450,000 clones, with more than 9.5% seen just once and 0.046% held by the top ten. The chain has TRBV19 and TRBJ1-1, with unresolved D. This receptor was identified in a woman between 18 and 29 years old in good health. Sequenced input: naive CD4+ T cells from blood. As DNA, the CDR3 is TGTGCCAGTACTGGGCTTAGTGAAGCTTTCTTT. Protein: CASTGLSEAFF.